The rows below give T cell receptor beta chains drawn from one sample of a study of T-cell memory formation after mild COVID-19. TCRdb called the 5' RACE reads again in MiXCR, with one record for every CDR3 protein. Counted here are roughly 350,000 distinct CDR3 sequences, 25% to 30% occurring once; the ten biggest clones make up about 13%. The sequenced sample consisted of PBMCs or a T cell subset sorted from them (not recorded which). The receptors were sampled from an adult woman who had mild COVID-19 (a few samples of this study predate the infection). Cell type and time point are not known. Both conserved end residues are part of each CDR3. A D gene is named only where the DNA matches it firmly. A clone size is listed for some rows: how often the clone was seen (once, few, many), or a class if it is expanded.

clone size: .
D gene: TRBD1
V gene: TRBV5-1
J gene: TRBJ2-7
CDR3 protein: CASSLVGTGPEQYF
CDR3 DNA: TGCGCCAGCAGCTTGGTCGGGACAGGGCCCGAGCAGTACTTC

clone size: few
D gene: TRBD2
V gene: TRBV6-5
J gene: TRBJ2-3
CDR3 protein: CASSYKLAGPDTQYF
CDR3 DNA: TGTGCCAGCAGTTATAAACTAGCGGGGCCAGATACGCAGTATTTT

clone size: .
D gene: TRBD1
V gene: TRBV24-1
J gene: TRBJ2-1
CDR3 protein: CATSDLPGQGSGEQFF
CDR3 DNA: TGTGCCACCAGTGATTTGCCGGGACAGGGGTCGGGTGAGCAGTTCTTC

clone size: few
D gene: TRBD1
V gene: TRBV5-5
J gene: TRBJ2-7
CDR3 protein: CASSLTGTGGAEQYF
CDR3 DNA: TGTGCCAGCAGCTTGACCGGGACAGGGGGCGCCGAGCAGTACTTC

clone size: few
D gene: TRBD2
V gene: TRBV4-2
J gene: TRBJ2-7
CDR3 protein: CASSQVGLAGVYEQYF
CDR3 DNA: TGTGCCAGCAGCCAGGTTGGACTAGCGGGAGTCTACGAGCAGTACTTC

clone size: few
D gene: TRBD1
V gene: TRBV6-5
J gene: TRBJ2-1
CDR3 protein: CASSSGQGWEQFF
CDR3 DNA: TGTGCCAGCAGTTCGGGACAGGGTTGGGAGCAGTTCTTC

clone size: .
D gene: TRBD1
V gene: TRBV29-1
J gene: TRBJ1-3
CDR3 protein: CSVVDGTGGSGNTIYF
CDR3 DNA: TGCAGCGTTGTGGATGGGACAGGGGGCTCTGGAAACACCATATATTTT

clone size: .
D gene: TRBD2
V gene: TRBV20-1
J gene: TRBJ2-1
CDR3 protein: CSARAGSGSYNEQFF
CDR3 DNA: TGCAGTGCTAGAGCGGGTAGCGGGTCCTACAATGAGCAGTTCTTC

clone size: .
D gene: TRBD1
V gene: TRBV11-2
J gene: TRBJ2-7
CDR3 protein: CASSLADRGSYEQYF
CDR3 DNA: TGTGCCAGCAGCTTAGCGGACAGGGGATCCTACGAGCAGTACTTC

clone size: .
D gene: TRBD1
V gene: TRBV6-5
J gene: TRBJ1-1
CDR3 protein: CASRGTGGPFEAFF
CDR3 DNA: TGTGCCAGCAGGGGGACAGGGGGCCCCTTTGAAGCTTTCTTT

clone size: .
D gene: .
V gene: TRBV6-1
J gene: TRBJ2-7
CDR3 protein: CASSEQGREYF
CDR3 DNA: TGTGCCAGCAGTGAACAGGGAAGGGAGTACTTC

clone size: .
D gene: .
V gene: TRBV5-1
J gene: TRBJ2-7
CDR3 protein: CASSPTGGGASYEQYF
CDR3 DNA: TGCGCCAGCAGCCCCACGGGAGGGGGCGCGTCCTACGAGCAGTACTTC

clone size: .
D gene: TRBD1
V gene: TRBV5-5
J gene: TRBJ2-1
CDR3 protein: CASSFRTGGMNEQFF
CDR3 DNA: TGTGCCAGCAGCTTTAGGACAGGGGGCATGAATGAGCAGTTCTTC

clone size: .
D gene: .
V gene: TRBV13
J gene: TRBJ2-5
CDR3 protein: CASSSGNRWGETQYF
CDR3 DNA: TGTGCCAGCAGCTCCGGCAACCGGTGGGGTGAGACCCAGTACTTC

clone size: few
D gene: TRBD2
V gene: TRBV10-3
J gene: TRBJ2-3
CDR3 protein: CAISETSGPTDTQYF
CDR3 DNA: TGTGCCATCAGTGAGACTAGCGGCCCCACAGATACGCAGTATTTT

clone size: few
D gene: TRBD1
V gene: TRBV18
J gene: TRBJ1-2
CDR3 protein: CASSPTSRTGTDDGYTF
CDR3 DNA: TGTGCCAGCTCACCAACTAGCAGGACAGGGACCGATGATGGCTACACCTTC

clone size: few
D gene: .
V gene: TRBV7-8
J gene: TRBJ2-3
CDR3 protein: CASSPDPADTQYF
CDR3 DNA: TGTGCCAGCAGCCCGGACCCAGCGGATACGCAGTATTTT

clone size: few
D gene: .
V gene: TRBV5-6
J gene: TRBJ1-2
CDR3 protein: CASSLVHSYGYTF
CDR3 DNA: TGTGCCAGCAGCTTAGTACACAGCTATGGCTACACCTTC

clone size: many
D gene: TRBD1
V gene: TRBV6-6
J gene: TRBJ1-1
CDR3 protein: CASSSPGQGYTEAFF
CDR3 DNA: TGTGCCAGCAGTTCCCCGGGACAGGGATACACTGAAGCTTTCTTT

clone size: .
D gene: .
V gene: TRBV5-1
J gene: TRBJ2-7
CDR3 protein: CASSLLVEAYEQYF
CDR3 DNA: TGCGCCAGCAGCTTACTAGTTGAGGCCTACGAGCAGTACTTC

clone size: few
D gene: .
V gene: TRBV6-6
J gene: TRBJ2-5
CDR3 protein: CASSHRDIKETQYF
CDR3 DNA: TGTGCCAGCAGTCATCGGGACATCAAAGAGACCCAGTACTTC

clone size: .
D gene: .
V gene: TRBV10-3
J gene: TRBJ1-2
CDR3 protein: CAINSGGNYGYTF
CDR3 DNA: TGTGCCATCAATAGCGGAGGGAACTATGGCTACACCTTC

clone size: .
D gene: .
V gene: TRBV20-1
J gene: TRBJ1-2
CDR3 protein: CSAQDLGVNYGYTF
CDR3 DNA: TGCAGTGCTCAGGATTTGGGGGTAAACTATGGCTACACCTTC

clone size: .
D gene: .
V gene: TRBV29-1
J gene: TRBJ1-5
CDR3 protein: CSVEGPGSQPQHF
CDR3 DNA: TGCAGCGTTGAAGGGCCGGGGAGTCAGCCCCAGCATTTT

clone size: .
D gene: TRBD2
V gene: TRBV12-3/TRBV12-4
J gene: TRBJ2-1
CDR3 protein: CASSLVLTSGINEQFF
CDR3 DNA: TGTGCCAGCAGTTTAGTTCTGACTAGCGGGATAAATGAGCAGTTCTTC

clone size: few
D gene: .
V gene: TRBV19
J gene: TRBJ2-1
CDR3 protein: CASSITARGNEQFF
CDR3 DNA: TGTGCCAGTAGTATAACGGCCAGGGGTAATGAGCAGTTCTTC

clone size: once
D gene: .
V gene: TRBV6-2/TRBV6-3
J gene: TRBJ2-2
CDR3 protein: CASTPIVTGELFF
CDR3 DNA: TGTGCCAGCACCCCCATCGTGACCGGGGAGCTGTTTTTT

clone size: .
D gene: .
V gene: TRBV12-3/TRBV12-4
J gene: TRBJ1-2
CDR3 protein: CASSSSMLYGYTF
CDR3 DNA: .

clone size: .
D gene: .
V gene: TRBV4-2
J gene: TRBJ1-2
CDR3 protein: CASSQEGGAADGYTF
CDR3 DNA: TGTGCCAGCAGCCAAGAGGGGGGCGCGGCGGATGGCTACACCTTC

clone size: few
D gene: TRBD1
V gene: TRBV5-1
J gene: TRBJ1-1
CDR3 protein: CASSLVPGGDEAFF
CDR3 DNA: TGCGCCAGCAGCTTGGTGCCAGGGGGCGATGAAGCTTTCTTT

clone size: .
D gene: .
V gene: TRBV29-1
J gene: TRBJ2-7
CDR3 protein: CSVELGGYEQYF
CDR3 DNA: TGCAGCGTTGAGTTAGGCGGGTACGAGCAGTACTTC

clone size: few
D gene: TRBD2
V gene: TRBV6-2/TRBV6-3
J gene: TRBJ2-7
CDR3 protein: CASFPGGNAPYEQYF
CDR3 DNA: TGTGCCAGCTTCCCGGGAGGTAACGCTCCCTACGAGCAGTACTTC

clone size: .
D gene: .
V gene: TRBV11-2
J gene: TRBJ2-2
CDR3 protein: CASSFWTDLTNTGELFF
CDR3 DNA: TGTGCCAGCAGTTTCTGGACAGACCTGACGAACACCGGGGAGCTGTTTTTT

clone size: .
D gene: .
V gene: TRBV30
J gene: TRBJ2-4
CDR3 protein: CAWTPQVAKNIQYF
CDR3 DNA: TGTGCCTGGACCCCTCAAGTAGCCAAAAACATTCAGTACTTC

clone size: .
D gene: .
V gene: TRBV5-4
J gene: TRBJ2-1
CDR3 protein: CASRKDNLADNEQFF
CDR3 DNA: TGTGCCAGCAGGAAAGACAATTTAGCGGACAATGAGCAGTTCTTC

clone size: .
D gene: TRBD2
V gene: TRBV5-6
J gene: TRBJ2-1
CDR3 protein: CASSPGLAGVKNNEQFF
CDR3 DNA: TGTGCCAGCAGCCCGGGACTAGCGGGAGTAAAAAACAATGAGCAGTTCTTC

clone size: .
D gene: .
V gene: TRBV7-2
J gene: TRBJ2-5
CDR3 protein: CASSPRAATGRETQYF
CDR3 DNA: TGTGCCAGCAGCCCAAGAGCCGCTACAGGGAGGGAGACCCAGTACTTC

clone size: .
D gene: .
V gene: TRBV24-1
J gene: TRBJ2-2
CDR3 protein: CATSDVTQGGRELFF
CDR3 DNA: TGTGCCACCAGTGATGTTACACAGGGTGGCCGGGAGCTGTTTTTT

clone size: few
D gene: .
V gene: TRBV24-1
J gene: TRBJ2-3
CDR3 protein: CATSDLWRDPTDTQYF
CDR3 DNA: TGTGCCACCAGTGATTTATGGCGGGACCCCACAGATACGCAGTATTTT

clone size: .
D gene: TRBD1
V gene: TRBV20-1
J gene: TRBJ1-1
CDR3 protein: CSAKDRVNTEAFF
CDR3 DNA: TGCAGTGCGAAGGACAGGGTGAACACTGAAGCTTTCTTT

clone size: .
D gene: TRBD1
V gene: TRBV5-1
J gene: TRBJ1-4
CDR3 protein: CASSLGTGGVKLFF
CDR3 DNA: TGCGCCAGCAGCTTAGGGACAGGGGGCGTAAAACTGTTTTTT

clone size: .
D gene: TRBD1
V gene: TRBV5-1
J gene: TRBJ2-4
CDR3 protein: CASSSGQGDGDIQYF
CDR3 DNA: TGCGCCAGCAGCTCGGGACAGGGGGATGGAGACATTCAGTACTTC

clone size: many
D gene: .
V gene: TRBV7-9
J gene: TRBJ2-3
CDR3 protein: CASSLSADTQYF
CDR3 DNA: TGTGCCAGCAGCTTATCAGCGGATACGCAGTATTTT

clone size: few
D gene: TRBD1
V gene: TRBV7-8
J gene: TRBJ1-6
CDR3 protein: CASSLAAPGQGNSPLHF
CDR3 DNA: TGTGCCAGCAGCTTAGCCGCTCCGGGACAGGGTAATTCACCCCTCCACTTT

clone size: .
D gene: .
V gene: TRBV5-1
J gene: TRBJ1-2
CDR3 protein: CASHGGNYGYTF
CDR3 DNA: TGCGCCAGTCACGGTGGGAACTATGGCTACACCTTC

clone size: .
D gene: TRBD1
V gene: TRBV12-3/TRBV12-4
J gene: TRBJ1-4
CDR3 protein: CASSFGTENEKLFF
CDR3 DNA: TGTGCCAGCAGTTTCGGGACAGAGAATGAAAAACTGTTTTTT

clone size: few
D gene: .
V gene: TRBV6-5
J gene: TRBJ2-5
CDR3 protein: CASSRSRETQYF
CDR3 DNA: TGTGCCAGCAGTCGTTCCCGAGAGACCCAGTACTTC

clone size: once
D gene: TRBD1
V gene: TRBV7-2
J gene: TRBJ1-6
CDR3 protein: CASSLMGQRGSPLHF
CDR3 DNA: TGTGCCAGCAGCTTAATGGGACAGCGCGGGTCACCCCTCCACTTT

clone size: few
D gene: .
V gene: TRBV6-5
J gene: TRBJ1-1
CDR3 protein: CASTPHQKMNTEAFF
CDR3 DNA: TGTGCCAGCACACCCCACCAGAAGATGAACACTGAAGCTTTCTTT

clone size: .
D gene: TRBD1
V gene: TRBV7-6
J gene: TRBJ1-1
CDR3 protein: CASSSGTGNTEAFF
CDR3 DNA: TGTGCCAGCAGCTCCGGGACAGGGAACACTGAAGCTTTCTTT

clone size: once
D gene: TRBD1
V gene: TRBV28
J gene: TRBJ2-1
CDR3 protein: CASRNTNRGQRGNDQFF
CDR3 DNA: TGTGCCAGCAGAAATACGAACAGGGGGCAGAGAGGCAATGATCAGTTCTTC

clone size: few
D gene: .
V gene: TRBV30
J gene: TRBJ2-2
CDR3 protein: CAWIPSDGGGGGF
CDR3 DNA: TGTGCCTGGATTCCCTCGGACGGTGGAGGAGGGGGTTTT

clone size: .
D gene: .
V gene: TRBV7-9
J gene: TRBJ2-7
CDR3 protein: CASSLGLWEQYF
CDR3 DNA: TGTGCCAGCAGCTTAGGACTATGGGAGCAGTACTTC